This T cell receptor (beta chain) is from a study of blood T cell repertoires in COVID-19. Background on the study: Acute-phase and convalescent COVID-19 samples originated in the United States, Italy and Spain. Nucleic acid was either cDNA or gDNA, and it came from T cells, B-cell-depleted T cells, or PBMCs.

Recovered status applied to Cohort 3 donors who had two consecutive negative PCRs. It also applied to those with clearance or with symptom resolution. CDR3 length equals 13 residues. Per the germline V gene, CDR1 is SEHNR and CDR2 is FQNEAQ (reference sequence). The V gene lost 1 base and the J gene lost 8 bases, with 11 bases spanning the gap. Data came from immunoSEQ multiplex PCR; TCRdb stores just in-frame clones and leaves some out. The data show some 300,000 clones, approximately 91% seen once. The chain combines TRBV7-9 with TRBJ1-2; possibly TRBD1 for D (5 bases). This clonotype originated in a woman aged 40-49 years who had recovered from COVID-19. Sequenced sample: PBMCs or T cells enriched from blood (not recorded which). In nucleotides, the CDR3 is TGTGCCAGCAGCTTAGGGGCAGGGAAAGGCTACACCTTC. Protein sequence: CASSLGAGKGYTF.